This passage covers 18 T cell receptor beta chains from one sample sequenced in a study of cytomegalovirus exposure and HLA in healthy donors. PCR used 60 Vbeta primers and 13 Jbeta primers. Profiling relied on immunoSEQ multiplex PCR, and the TCRdb table lists in-frame clones only, not all of them. The sample consists of some 120,000 clones, about 70% of them appearing once. The sample consisted of PBMCs. Source of these receptors: a human donor in good health.

The chain combines TRBV5-6 with TRBJ2-7, with TRBD1 as a possible D gene (5 bases). This CDR3 region has 17 residues. The ends were cut back, 0 bases at V and 6 bases at J, with 22 bases in the middle. Looked up from germline, CDR1 is SGHDT and CDR2 is YYEEEE. The CDR3 reads CASSLGLVGLSTREQYF. CDR3 DNA: TGTGCCAGCAGCTTGGGGCTGGTGGGGCTGAGTACGCGCGAGCAGTACTTC.

This clone occurred once. An end of the junction differs from the germline gene, which may be a read error. V is TRBV7-9 and J is TRBJ1-1; D not resolved. CDR1 SEHNR and CDR2 FQNEAQ come from the germline V gene (reference sequence). This CDR3 comprises 12 residues. The CDR3 coding sequence is TGTTCCAGCAGCCCTACCAACACTGAAGCTTTCTTT. Translating it yields CSSSPTNTEAFF.

This chain connects TRBV29-1 to TRBJ1-5, with 7 bases identical to TRBD1. Germline assignment: CDR1 SQVTM and CDR2 ANQGSEA. CDR3 size: 13 residues. The ends lost 4 bases at V and 7 bases at J; junction bases unmatched: 7. Written as DNA, the CDR3 is TGCAGCGTTGGGACAGGTCTAGGACAGCCCCAGCATTTT. Its protein product is CSVGTGLGQPQHF.

There are a few counts of this clone. The chain links TRBV7-3 to TRBJ1-1, with 7 bases fitting TRBD1. Germline assignment: CDR1 SGHTA and CDR2 FQGTGA. After removal of 5 bases from V and 0 bases from J, the junction contained 6 bases not matched to a gene. CDR3 length: 15 amino acids. CDR3 sequence (DNA): TGTGCCAGCAGCCCTCAACAGGGGATGAACACTGAAGCTTTCTTT. Translation gives CASSPQQGMNTEAFF.

CDR3 loop: CASSLGQHFYEQYF. CDR3 nucleotide sequence: TGTGCCAGCAGCTTGGGACAGCACTTCTACGAGCAGTACTTC. J is TRBJ2-7 and V is TRBV5-8, with D possibly being TRBD1 (5 bases). This CDR3 has 14 amino acids. Germline V lookup: CDR1 SGHTS, CDR2 YDEGEE. Trimming took 0 bases from V and 3 from J, leaving 10 bases between them.

This chain connects TRBV7-2 to TRBJ1-1, with D possibly TRBD1 on 5 matching bases. CDR1 and CDR2 (germline): SGHTA, FQGNSA. Trimming cost V 5 bases and J 2 bases, with 18 bases left between them. CDR3 length equals 16 residues. CDR3 sequence: CASSTIMGRGNTEAFF. In DNA form, the CDR3 reads TGTGCCAGCAGCACCATCATGGGGAGGGGAAACACTGAAGCTTTCTTT.

This chain connects TRBV5-6 to TRBJ2-7; unclear D gene. Germline V gene sequence: CDR1 SGHDT, CDR2 YYEEEE. The CDR3 length is 12 residues. V was shortened by 4 bases and J by 7 bases, with 12 bases between the two germline ends. As DNA, the CDR3 is TGTGCCAGCAGCCCCGGTCTAGGTGAGCAGTACTTC. Its protein product is CASSPGLGEQYF.

The V and J genes are TRBV5-1 and TRBJ1-2, with a weak D call TRBD1 (5 bases). V lost 4 bases and J lost 4, with 17 bases in between. Germline CDR1 and CDR2: SGHRS and YFSETQ. The CDR3 consists of 15 residues. CDR3 DNA: TGCGCCAGCAGCACTGGAGTACAGGCCATCTATGGCTACACCTTC. Amino acids: CASSTGVQAIYGYTF.

The chain carries TRBV6-1 and TRBJ1-1; D uncertain. CDR3 size: 12 residues. V lost 6 bases and J lost 5, with 10 bases in between. From germline, CDR1 is MNHNS and CDR2 SASEGT. The CDR3 protein is CASRDPGTEAFF. DNA of the CDR3: TGTGCCAGCAGGGACCCGGGGACTGAAGCTTTCTTT.

This clone was recorded a few times. This chain connects TRBV6-6 to TRBJ1-2; maybe TRBD1 (6 bases). V was pared by 5 bases and J by 8 bases, with 9 bases between. Looked up from germline, CDR1 is MNHNY and CDR2 is SVGAGI (reference sequence). The CDR3 spans 11 residues. Written as DNA, the CDR3 is TGTGCCAGCAGTCAGACAGGCGGCTACACCTTC. Translation: CASSQTGGYTF.

The V call is TRBV5-5, the J call TRBJ2-2; maybe TRBD2 (5 bases). Germline CDR1 and CDR2: SGHKS and YYEKEE (reference sequence). This CDR3 has 16 residues. Deletions cut 0 bases from V and 6 bases from J, with 15 bases between. In DNA, the CDR3 is TGTGCCAGCAGCTTGGTTGGAGGAACTTTCCCCGGGGAGCTGTTTTTT. It specifies CASSLVGGTFPGELFF.

This clone was seen only once. The chain joins TRBV23-1 to TRBJ1-4; D unclear. TRBV23-1 is annotated as an ORF whose role is uncertain. V was pared by 3 bases and J by 5 bases, with 10 bases between. CDR3 size: 14 residues. The DNA of the CDR3 is TGCGCCAGCAGTCAGGCGGCCGGGAATGAAAAACTGTTTTTT. This encodes CASSQAAGNEKLFF.

V usage is TRBV5-1 and J usage is TRBJ2-5; 12 nucleotides align to TRBD2. Trimming at V came to 6 bases and at J to 6 bases, leaving 9 bases not matched to a gene. The CDR3 length is 15 residues. The germline V gene has CDR1 SGHRS and CDR2 YFSETQ. CDR3 in DNA: TGCGCCAGCACCCGTACTAGCGGGGGGTTGCAGACCCAGTACTTC. It encodes CASTRTSGGLQTQYF.

The V gene is TRBV7-9, the J gene TRBJ2-5; unclear D gene. The V and J ends lost 4 bases and 2 bases respectively, with 2 bases between them. In germline, CDR1 is SEHNR, CDR2 FQNEAQ (reference sequence). The CDR3 spans 11 residues. The CDR3 coding sequence is TGTGCCAGCAGCTCGCAAGAGACCCAGTACTTC. Amino acids: CASSSQETQYF.

V usage is TRBV6-1 and J usage is TRBJ2-1, with unresolved D. The V gene lost 2 bases and the J gene lost 9 bases, with 8 bases spanning the gap. The CDR3 is made up of 12 amino acids. Germline values: CDR1 MNHNS, CDR2 SASEGT. CDR3 region: CASSENDSEQFF. DNA of the CDR3: TGTGCCAGCAGTGAAAATGACTCTGAGCAGTTCTTC.

V gene TRBV4-2 combines with J gene TRBJ2-7; TRBD1 matches 11 bases. The V segment lost 8 bases and the J segment 6 bases; nucleotides outside the gene matches: 6. The CDR3 runs 13 residues. Germline V CDR1 and CDR2: LGHNA, YNFKEQ. In nucleotides, the CDR3 is TGTGCCAGCCGCGGGACAGGGGGAAGCGAGCAGTACTTC. Protein sequence: CASRGTGGSEQYF.

In its sample, this clone was seen a few times. V gene TRBV6-1 combines with J gene TRBJ1-1; D unclear. Trimming removed 3 bases from V and 4 bases from J, with 12 bases in between. In germline, CDR1 is MNHNS, CDR2 SASEGT. The CDR3 contains 14 residues. The CDR3 here is CASSEGWRATEAFF. CDR3 bases: TGTGCCAGCAGTGAGGGGTGGAGGGCCACTGAAGCTTTCTTT.

The chain combines TRBV10-3 with TRBJ1-4, with D hard to call. This CDR3 has 10 residues. Germline CDR1 and CDR2: ENHRY and SYGVKD. V lost 10 bases to trimming and J lost 6 bases, with 6 bases between them. The CDR3: CATPDEKLFF. The CDR3 nucleotides are TGTGCCACCCCGGATGAAAAACTGTTTTTT.